This T cell receptor beta chain is from a study of OX40 agonist ivuxolimab in advanced cancers. For the study at large: Every patient in dose escalation had hepatocellular carcinoma, melanoma, renal cell or head and neck cancer.

Clones were read by immunoSEQ multiplex PCR, and TCRdb kept only the in-frame ones, dropping some. This repertoire shows approximately 65,000 clones, roughly 87% found once; its top ten account for roughly 0.77%. Germline CDR1 and CDR2: SGHTS and YDEGEE. This CDR3 is built from 15 residues. Trimming pared 4 bases from V and 3 bases from J, leaving 14 bases between. Prior autoimmune disease or systemic immunosuppression barred patients. This sequence originates from an adult with an advanced solid tumor such as melanoma, head and neck, liver or kidney cancer. The material sequenced was CD4+ or CD8+ T cells sorted from blood, taken in a trial of the OX40 agonist ivuxolimab. V usage is TRBV5-8 and J usage is TRBJ2-1, with D unresolved. The CDR3 DNA follows: TGTGCCAGCAGCCGGCGAGGTCAGCACTACAATGAGCAGTTCTTC. Residues: CASSRRGQHYNEQFF.